The 9 T cell receptor beta chains below all came from one sample that was sequenced in a study of blood T cell repertoires in COVID-19. Only in-frame clones appear in the TCRdb table, and some are missing; sequencing was by immunoSEQ multiplex PCR. The sample holds some 120,000 clones; approximately 80% are singletons and the top ten take 25%. The sequenced sample was peripheral blood. Receptors were obtained from a human donor in a cohort sampled during active COVID-19.

This clone was seen a handful of times. The V call is TRBV18, the J call TRBJ1-5, with 8 positions matching TRBD1. This CDR3 is built from 12 residues. After removal of 6 bases from V and 6 bases from J, the junction contained 1 base not matched to a gene. From germline, CDR1 is KGHSH and CDR2 LQKENI. The CDR3 nucleotides are TGTGCCAGCTCGCAGGGGGCTCAGCCCCAGCATTTT. It translates to CASSQGAQPQHF.

A note on this clone: This CDR3 is also generated by other DNA sequences in the sample. The rearrangement joins TRBV6-2 or TRBV6-3 to TRBJ1-5; 10 nucleotides line up with TRBD1. Trimming removed 7 bases from V and 4 bases from J; junction bases left unmatched: 7. Germline V CDR1 and CDR2: MNHEY, SVGEGT. The CDR3 has 15 residues. This chain's CDR3 is CASTPGTGVNQPQHF. The CDR3 coding sequence is TGTGCCAGCACCCCGGGGACAGGGGTAAATCAGCCCCAGCATTTT.

The chain combines TRBV6-5 with TRBJ2-7, with 9 bases identical to TRBD2. The CDR3 spans 14 residues. Germline V gives CDR1 MNHEY, CDR2 SVGAGI. The V gene end was trimmed by 4 bases and the J gene end by 5 bases; junction bases not matched to a gene: 6. The CDR3 nucleotides read TGTGCCAGCAGTTTTGCTAGCGGGACCCACGAGCAGTACTTC. Translated, it gives CASSFASGTHEQYF.

The chain is built from TRBV28 and TRBJ2-3; 9 nucleotides align to TRBD2. The trim removed 5 bases at V and 1 base at J, leaving 7 bases unmatched. The CDR3 sequence is 16 residues long. Germline assignment: CDR1 MDHEN and CDR2 SYDVKM. The chain's CDR3 is CASSGIAGEGTDTQYF. CDR3 coding DNA: TGTGCCAGCAGTGGAATAGCGGGGGAGGGCACAGATACGCAGTATTTT. Looking up the rest from reference TRBV28 and TRBJ2-3 gives the full variable domain: DVKVTQSSRYLVKRTGEKVFLECVQDMDHENMFWYRQDPGLGLRLIYFSYDVKMKEKGDIPEGYSVSREKKERFSLILESASTNQTSMYLCASSGIAGEGTDTQYFGPGTRLTVL.

The chain carries TRBV28 and TRBJ1-2; no definite D call. There are 14 residues in the CDR3. From germline, CDR1 is MDHEN and CDR2 SYDVKM. V was cut by 7 bases and J by 4 bases, with 16 bases left in between. The chain's CDR3 is CASNRWERGYGYTF. The CDR3 nucleotides are TGTGCCAGCAACCGATGGGAACGGGGCTATGGCTACACCTTC.

The chain couples TRBV6-2 or TRBV6-3 to TRBJ1-2; TRBD1 matches 9 bases. The junction had 6 bases not matched to a gene; V was cut back by 5 bases and J by 8 bases. The length of the CDR3 is 13 residues. Germline V lookup: CDR1 MNHEY, CDR2 SVGEGT. CDR3 nucleotides: TGTGCCAGCAGTAGAACAGGGGGCAGAGGCTACACCTTC. Translation: CASSRTGGRGYTF.

The CDR3 sequence is CATAPPGYGYTF. CDR3 sequence (DNA): TGTGCCACCGCCCCTCCGGGCTATGGCTACACCTTC. This chain connects TRBV28 to TRBJ1-2; no clear D gene. The CDR3 length is 12 residues. Germline CDR1 and CDR2: MDHEN and SYDVKM. Trimming removed 10 bases from V and 4 bases from J, with 13 bases in between.

J is TRBJ1-3 and V is TRBV5-4; D possibly corresponds to TRBD1 (6 bases). Germline V gene lookup returns CDR1 SGHNT and CDR2 YYREEE (reference sequence). CDR3 length: 15 residues. The germline V and J ends were trimmed by 4 bases and 0 bases, with 11 bases remaining between them. The CDR3 region is CASSPDSSSGNTIYF. CDR3 in DNA: TGTGCCAGCAGCCCGGACAGCTCCTCTGGAAACACCATATATTTT.

The gene calls are TRBV12-3 or TRBV12-4 and TRBJ2-2, with a tentative D call TRBD1 (5 bases). V shed 4 bases and J shed 6 bases, with 9 bases lying between them. The CDR3 spans 13 residues. CDR3 protein: CASSSDSPGELFF. The CDR3 nucleotides are TGTGCCAGCAGTTCCGACAGCCCCGGGGAGCTGTTTTTT.